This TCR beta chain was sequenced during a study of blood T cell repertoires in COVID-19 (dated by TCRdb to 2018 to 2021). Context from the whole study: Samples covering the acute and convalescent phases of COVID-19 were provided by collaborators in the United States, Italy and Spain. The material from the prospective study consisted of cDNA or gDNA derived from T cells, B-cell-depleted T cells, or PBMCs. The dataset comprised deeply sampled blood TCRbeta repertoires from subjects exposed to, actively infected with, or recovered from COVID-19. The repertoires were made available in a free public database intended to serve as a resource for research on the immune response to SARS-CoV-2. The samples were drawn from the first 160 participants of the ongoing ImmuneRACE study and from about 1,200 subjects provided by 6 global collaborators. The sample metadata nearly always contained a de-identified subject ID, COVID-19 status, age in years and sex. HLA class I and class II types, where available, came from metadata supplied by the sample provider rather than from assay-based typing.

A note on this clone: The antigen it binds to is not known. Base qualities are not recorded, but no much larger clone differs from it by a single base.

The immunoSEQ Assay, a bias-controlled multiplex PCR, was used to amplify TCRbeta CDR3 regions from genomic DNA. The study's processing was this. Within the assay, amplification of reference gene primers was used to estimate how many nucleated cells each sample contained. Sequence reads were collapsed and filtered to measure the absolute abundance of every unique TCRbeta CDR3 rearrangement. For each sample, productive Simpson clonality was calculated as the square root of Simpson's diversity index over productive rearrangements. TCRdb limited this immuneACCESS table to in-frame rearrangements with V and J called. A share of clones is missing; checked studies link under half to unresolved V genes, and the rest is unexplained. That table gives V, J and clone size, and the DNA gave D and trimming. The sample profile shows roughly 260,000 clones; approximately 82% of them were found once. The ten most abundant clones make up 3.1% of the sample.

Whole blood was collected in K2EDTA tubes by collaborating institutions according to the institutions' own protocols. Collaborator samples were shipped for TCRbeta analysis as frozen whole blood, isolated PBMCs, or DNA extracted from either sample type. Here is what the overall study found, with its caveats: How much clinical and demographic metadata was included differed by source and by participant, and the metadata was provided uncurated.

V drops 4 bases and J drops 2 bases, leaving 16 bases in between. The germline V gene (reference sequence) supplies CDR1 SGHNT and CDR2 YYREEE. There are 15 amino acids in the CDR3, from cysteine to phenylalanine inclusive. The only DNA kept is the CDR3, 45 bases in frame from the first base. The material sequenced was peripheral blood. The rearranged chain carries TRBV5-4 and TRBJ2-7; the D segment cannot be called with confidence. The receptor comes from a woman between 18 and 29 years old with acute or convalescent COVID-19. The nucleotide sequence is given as TGTGCCAGCAGCCCCCTTGGAGCGCCGACCTACGAGCAGTACTTC. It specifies CASSPLGAPTYEQYF.